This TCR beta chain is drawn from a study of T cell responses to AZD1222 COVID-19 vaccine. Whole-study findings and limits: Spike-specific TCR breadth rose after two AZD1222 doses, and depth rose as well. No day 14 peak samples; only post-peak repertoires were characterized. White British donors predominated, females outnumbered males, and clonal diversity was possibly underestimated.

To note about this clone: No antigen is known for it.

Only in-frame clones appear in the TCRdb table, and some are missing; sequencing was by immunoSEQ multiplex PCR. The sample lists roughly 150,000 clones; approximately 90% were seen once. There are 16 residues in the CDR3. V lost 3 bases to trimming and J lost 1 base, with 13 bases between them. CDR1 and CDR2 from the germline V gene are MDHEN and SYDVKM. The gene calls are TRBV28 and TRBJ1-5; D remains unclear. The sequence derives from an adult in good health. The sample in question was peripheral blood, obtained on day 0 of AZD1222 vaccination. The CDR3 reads CASSFAGQPSNQPQHF. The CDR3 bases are TGTGCCAGCAGTTTTGCCGGTCAACCCAGCAATCAGCCCCAGCATTTT.